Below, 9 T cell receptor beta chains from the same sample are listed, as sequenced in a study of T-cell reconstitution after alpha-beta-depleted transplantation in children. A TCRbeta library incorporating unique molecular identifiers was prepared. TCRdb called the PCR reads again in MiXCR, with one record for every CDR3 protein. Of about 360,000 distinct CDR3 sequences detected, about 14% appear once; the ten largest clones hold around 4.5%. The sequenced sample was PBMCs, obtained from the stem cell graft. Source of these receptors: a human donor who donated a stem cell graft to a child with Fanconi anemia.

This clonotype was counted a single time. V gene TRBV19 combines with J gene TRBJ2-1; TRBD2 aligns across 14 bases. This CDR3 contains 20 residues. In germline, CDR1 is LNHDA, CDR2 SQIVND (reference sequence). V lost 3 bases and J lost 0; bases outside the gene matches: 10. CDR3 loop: CASSILGLAGGHHSYNEQFF. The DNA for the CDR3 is TGTGCCAGTAGTATCCTCGGACTAGCGGGGGGCCACCACTCCTACAATGAGCAGTTCTTC.

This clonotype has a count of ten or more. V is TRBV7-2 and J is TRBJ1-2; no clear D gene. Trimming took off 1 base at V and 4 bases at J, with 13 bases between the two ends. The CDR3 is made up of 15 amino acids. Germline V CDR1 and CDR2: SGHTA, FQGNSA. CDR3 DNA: TGTGCCAGCAGCTTAGGATCGTTCCCCGTCTATGGCTACACCTTC. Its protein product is CASSLGSFPVYGYTF.

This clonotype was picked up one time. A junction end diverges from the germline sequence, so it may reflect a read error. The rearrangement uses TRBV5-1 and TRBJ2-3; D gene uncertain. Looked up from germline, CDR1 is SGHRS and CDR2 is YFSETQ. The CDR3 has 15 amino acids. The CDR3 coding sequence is TGCGCCAGCAGCTTGGAAGCTCCGGTGGTGGATAAGCAGTATTTT. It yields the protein CASSLEAPVVDKQYF.

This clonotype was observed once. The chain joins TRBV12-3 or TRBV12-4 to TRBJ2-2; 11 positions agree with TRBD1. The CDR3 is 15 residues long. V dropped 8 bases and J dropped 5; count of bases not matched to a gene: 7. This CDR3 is CASVFGQGATGELFF. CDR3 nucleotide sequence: TGTGCCAGCGTCTTCGGACAGGGGGCGACCGGGGAGCTGTTTTTT.

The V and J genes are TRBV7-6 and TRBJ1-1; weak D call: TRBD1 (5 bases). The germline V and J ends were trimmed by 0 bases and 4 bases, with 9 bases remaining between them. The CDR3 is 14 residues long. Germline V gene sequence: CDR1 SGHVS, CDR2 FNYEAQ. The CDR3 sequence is CASSLAGEGTEAFF. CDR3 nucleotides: TGTGCCAGCAGCTTAGCAGGGGAGGGCACTGAAGCTTTCTTT.

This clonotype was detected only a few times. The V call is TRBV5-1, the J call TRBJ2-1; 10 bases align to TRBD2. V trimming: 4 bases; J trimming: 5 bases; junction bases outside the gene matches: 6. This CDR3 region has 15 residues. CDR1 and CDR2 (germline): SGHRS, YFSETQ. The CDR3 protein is CASSITSGTHNEQFF. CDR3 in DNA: TGCGCCAGCAGCATCACTAGCGGGACTCACAATGAGCAGTTCTTC.

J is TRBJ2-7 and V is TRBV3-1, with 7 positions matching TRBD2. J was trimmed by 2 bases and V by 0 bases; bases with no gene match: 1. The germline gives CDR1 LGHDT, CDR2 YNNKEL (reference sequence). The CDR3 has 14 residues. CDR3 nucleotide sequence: TGTGCCAGCAGCCAAGATCGGGGGGCCTACGAGCAGTACTTC. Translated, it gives CASSQDRGAYEQYF.

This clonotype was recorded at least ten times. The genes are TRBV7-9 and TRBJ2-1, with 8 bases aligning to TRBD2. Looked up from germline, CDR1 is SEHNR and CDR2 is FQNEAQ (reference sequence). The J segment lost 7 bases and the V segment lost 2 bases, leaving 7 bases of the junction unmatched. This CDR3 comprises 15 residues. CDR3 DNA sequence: TGTGCCAGCAGCTTATTCGCGGGGGGCACGAATGAGCAGTTCTTC. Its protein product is CASSLFAGGTNEQFF.

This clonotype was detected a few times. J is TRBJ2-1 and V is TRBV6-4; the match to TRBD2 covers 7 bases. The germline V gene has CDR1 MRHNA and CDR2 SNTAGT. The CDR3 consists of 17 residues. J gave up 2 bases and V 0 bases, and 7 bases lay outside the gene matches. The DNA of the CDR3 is TGTGCCAGCAGTGACTCGTTTACTAGCGCAACCTACAATGAGCAGTTCTTC. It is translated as CASSDSFTSATYNEQFF.